This TCR beta chain stems from a study of T cell repertoires in cytomegalovirus infection. Study-level information: CMV infection plus the matching HLA type was flagged by public TCR beta signatures.

A single record per CDR3 protein comes from TCRdb applying MiXCR to the reads. This sample has 600,000 to 700,000 distinct CDR3 sequences, with around 31% found just once. To note about this clonotype: Its antigen remains unidentified.

The CDR3 contains 14 residues. CDR1 and CDR2 from the germline V gene are MNHEY and SMNVEV (reference sequence). Trimming took 1 base from V and 3 from J, leaving 10 bases between them. The clonotype comes from a human donor in good health (CMV status not recorded). Some clones in this sample may be carry-over from other donors' samples. This specimen consisted of cultured PBMCs, obtained from culture after CMV antigen stimulation. The chain combines TRBV27 with TRBJ2-7, with D possibly matching TRBD1 (5 bases). The CDR3 region is CASSLYAGNYEQYF. As DNA, the CDR3 is TGTGCCAGCAGTTTATACGCAGGGAACTACGAGCAGTACTTC.